The 22 T cell receptor beta chains below all came from one sample that was sequenced in a study of blood T cell repertoires in COVID-19. TCRdb keeps only in-frame clones here, not all; method: immunoSEQ multiplex PCR. The top ten clones hold roughly two fifths of a sample with tens of thousands of clones, around 87% of them seen once. Sequencing was performed on peripheral blood. The receptors were gathered from a human donor in a cohort sampled during active COVID-19.

This clone was observed once. The chain has TRBV9 and TRBJ2-3; 8 bases fit TRBD1. J lost 3 bases, V lost 1 base, and 7 bases had no gene match. The germline V gene has CDR1 SGDLS and CDR2 YYNGEE. This CDR3 spans 16 amino acids. This chain's CDR3 is CASSVFDRGLTDTQYF. The CDR3 DNA reads as TGTGCCAGCAGCGTATTTGACAGGGGCTTAACAGATACGCAGTATTTT.

This CDR3 is CASSIREGGGAYEQYF. The CDR3 DNA follows: TGCGCCAGCAGCATAAGGGAGGGCGGGGGTGCCTACGAGCAGTACTTC. The chain uses TRBV5-1 and TRBJ2-7, with 7 bases that match TRBD2. Germline CDR1 SGHRS, CDR2 YFSETQ. The CDR3 extends over 16 amino acids. With 4 bases clipped from V and 2 bases from J, the junction kept 12 bases outside the gene matches.

The rearrangement joins TRBV3-1 (or the pseudogene TRBV3-2) to TRBJ2-7; D not resolved. CDR3 length equals 13 residues. V dropped 1 base and J dropped 5 bases, with 9 bases sitting between them. Germline V gene sequence: CDR1 LGHDT, CDR2 YNNKEL (reference sequence). CDR3 DNA sequence: TGTGCCAGCAGCCAAGGGTCGGAGAACGAGCAGTACTTC. This codes for CASSQGSENEQYF.

The V gene is TRBV28, the J gene TRBJ1-6; the D gene is possibly TRBD1 (6 bases). Germline V gene lookup returns CDR1 MDHEN and CDR2 SYDVKM. This CDR3 comprises 16 residues. With 6 bases removed from V and 7 bases from J, the gap between germline ends came to 19 bases. The CDR3 spells CASRLTTEGDNSPLHF. Here the CDR3 DNA reads TGTGCCAGCAGGCTTACAACTGAGGGGGACAATTCACCCCTCCACTTT.

This rearrangement joins TRBV4-1 to TRBJ1-2; 8 nucleotides align to TRBD1. From germline, CDR1 is MGHRA and CDR2 YSYEKL. This CDR3 comprises 15 residues. Germline trimming cut 0 bases from V and 7 bases from J; bases unmatched to any gene: 7. The CDR3 coding sequence is TGCGCCAGCAGCCAAGACAGGGGGCGCAATCTTGGCTACACCTTC. Amino acids: CASSQDRGRNLGYTF.

The chain uses TRBV3-1 (or the pseudogene TRBV3-2) and TRBJ1-3, with 7 bases fitting TRBD1. CDR3 length equals 15 residues. Germline CDR1 is LGHDT and CDR2 is YNNKEL (reference sequence). V gave up 4 bases and J gave up 4 bases; unmatched junction bases: 7. The CDR3 sequence: CASSLETGQGNTIYF. CDR3 nucleotide sequence: TGTGCCAGCAGCCTAGAGACAGGGCAGGGAAACACCATATATTTT.

This clone was picked up one time. The V gene is TRBV18, the J gene TRBJ2-2; the match to TRBD2 covers 12 bases. Unmatched junction bases numbered 11, after V lost 6 bases and J lost 6 bases. The CDR3 sequence is 17 residues long. Germline V CDR1 and CDR2: KGHSH, LQKENI. The CDR3 region is CASSPGLAGTLAGELFF. The CDR3 DNA reads as TGTGCCAGCTCGCCAGGACTAGCGGGGACCTTAGCCGGGGAGCTGTTTTTT.

This chain connects TRBV11-2 to TRBJ2-7; the D gene is possibly TRBD1 (6 bases). This CDR3 is 12 amino acids long. Germline V gene lookup returns CDR1 SGHAT and CDR2 FQNNGV. Trimming left V 6 bases short and J 4 bases short, with 10 bases between. This CDR3 reads CASRQGVYEQYF. CDR3 coding DNA: TGTGCCAGCAGACAGGGAGTTTACGAGCAGTACTTC.

This chain uses TRBV27 with TRBJ1-3, with 9 bases that match TRBD1. This CDR3 region has 19 residues. Germline CDR1 reads MNHEY; CDR2 reads SMNVEV (reference sequence). V was clipped by 0 bases and J by 3 bases; unmatched bases: 12. The CDR3 sequence is CASSLSFLQGALSGNTIYF. CDR3 DNA: TGTGCCAGCAGTTTATCGTTTCTACAGGGGGCTCTAAGTGGAAACACCATATATTTT.

The chain has TRBV25-1 and TRBJ1-2; D remains ambiguous. This CDR3 is 13 amino acids long. The germline gives CDR1 MGHDK, CDR2 SYGVNS. V lost 1 base, J lost 6 bases, and 9 bases lay in between. CDR3 loop: CASSESRVNGYTF. The CDR3 DNA follows: TGTGCCAGCAGTGAATCGAGGGTGAATGGCTACACCTTC.

The chain joins TRBV7-2 to TRBJ2-5; the D is unclear. Germline V CDR1 and CDR2: SGHTA, FQGNSA. V shed 1 base and J shed 6 bases, with 12 bases lying between them. The CDR3 covers 14 residues. The CDR3 loop reads CASSLGGRGKTQYF. The CDR3 DNA sequence: TGTGCCAGCAGCTTAGGAGGCCGCGGAAAGACCCAGTACTTC. The whole variable domain, remainder taken from reference TRBV7-2 and TRBJ2-5, is GAGVSQSPSNKVTEKGKDVELRCDPISGHTALYWYRQSLGQGLEFLIYFQGNSAPDKSGLPSDRFSAERTGGSVSTLTIQRTQQEDSAVYLCASSLGGRGKTQYFGPGTRLLVL.

The rearrangement joins TRBV6-5 to TRBJ1-3; 7 bases map to TRBD1. Germline-derived CDR1 and CDR2 are MNHEY and SVGAGI. This CDR3 is 12 amino acids long. V was clipped by 7 bases and J by 3 bases; unmatched bases: 0. The DNA of the CDR3 is TGTGCCAGCAACAGGGGTGGAAACACCATATATTTT. Translated, it gives CASNRGGNTIYF.

The chain joins TRBV5-3 to TRBJ2-5; 10 bases fit TRBD1. TRBV5-3 carries the ORF label, with uncertain function. Trimming took 4 bases from V and 1 from J; bases not matched to a gene: 4. This CDR3 is 15 amino acids long. CDR3 DNA sequence: TGTGCCAGAAGCAAGGGACAGGGGACCCAAGAGACCCAGTACTTC. It is translated as CARSKGQGTQETQYF.

The J gene is TRBJ2-2, the V gene TRBV2; maybe TRBD1 (6 bases). The CDR3 contains 15 residues. Per the germline V gene, CDR1 is SNHLY and CDR2 is FYNNEI. With 11 bases removed from V and 1 base from J, the gap between germline ends came to 17 bases. The CDR3 nucleotides read TGTGCCTCCGGGCCGACAGGACTGAACACCGGGGAGCTGTTTTTT. The encoded protein is CASGPTGLNTGELFF.

The chain links TRBV5-1 to TRBJ2-3, with a possible D match to TRBD1 (7 bases). V shed 5 bases and J shed 4 bases, with 14 bases lying between them. Germline V gives CDR1 SGHRS, CDR2 YFSETQ. The CDR3 is made up of 14 amino acids. The CDR3 DNA is TGCGCCAGCAGGCGCACAGGGGAGGCAGATACGCAGTATTTT. As protein: CASRRTGEADTQYF.

The chain couples TRBV29-1 to TRBJ1-1, with TRBD1 matching over 7 bases. V dropped 6 bases and J dropped 7; count of bases not matched to a gene: 14. CDR3 length: 14 amino acids. CDR1 is SQVTM, CDR2 ANQGSEA, per germline. The chain's CDR3 is CSVENPTGVGEAFF. The CDR3 DNA reads TGCAGCGTGGAGAACCCCACAGGGGTTGGTGAAGCTTTCTTT.

The rearrangement links TRBV5-1 to TRBJ2-7, with D maybe TRBD1 (6 bases). The CDR3 is 15 residues long. Germline V gene lookup returns CDR1 SGHRS and CDR2 YFSETQ. Deletions cut 3 bases from V and 0 bases from J, with 13 bases between. The CDR3 sequence: CASSSTGHLSYEQYF. CDR3 bases: TGCGCCAGCAGCTCTACGGGACATCTCTCCTACGAGCAGTACTTC.

The chain is built from TRBV28 and TRBJ1-2, with D possibly TRBD1 on 6 matching bases. The CDR3 runs to 14 residues. CDR1 and CDR2 from the germline V gene are MDHEN and SYDVKM. Trimming took 2 bases from V and 7 from J, leaving 14 bases between them. The DNA for the CDR3 is TGTGCCAGCAGTTTACAGCAGGGGTCGGGTGGCTACACCTTC. Its protein is CASSLQQGSGGYTF.

The chain uses TRBV19 and TRBJ1-3; D unresolved. V was pared by 2 bases and J by 7 bases, with 9 bases between. CDR3 length equals 13 residues. Germline CDR1 LNHDA, CDR2 SQIVND (reference sequence). The CDR3 protein is CASSIRLGNTIYF. The CDR3 region has the DNA TGTGCCAGTAGTATACGCCTCGGGAACACCATATATTTT.

J is TRBJ1-1 and V is TRBV28; 9 nucleotides align to TRBD1. Germline V gene data show CDR1 as MDHEN and CDR2 as SYDVKM. V was pared by 1 base and J by 5 bases, with 5 bases of the junction left unmatched. The CDR3 has 15 amino acids. For the CDR3, the DNA is TGTGCCAGCAGTTTATTGACAGGGGGAGTGACTGAAGCTTTCTTT. This gives the protein CASSLLTGGVTEAFF.

The chain uses TRBV28 and TRBJ2-2; 7 bases are a match to TRBD1. With V trimmed by 1 base and J by 5 bases, 10 bases remained unmatched. The germline V gene encodes CDR1 MDHEN and CDR2 SYDVKM. CDR3 size: 17 residues. CDR3 protein: CASSLLRTGVKTGELFF. The CDR3 nucleotides read TGTGCCAGCAGTTTATTGCGAACAGGGGTCAAAACCGGGGAGCTGTTTTTT.

This clone has a handful of counts. The rearrangement joins TRBV10-2 to TRBJ2-7; 9 nucleotides align to TRBD2. CDR1 and CDR2 (germline): WSHSY, SAAADI. There are 15 residues in the CDR3. The junction had 10 bases not matched to a gene; V was cut back by 6 bases and J by 4 bases. CDR3 sequence (DNA): TGCGCCAGCAGGTTCTTAGCGGGGGCCGAGTACGAGCAGTACTTC. Translation gives CASRFLAGAEYEQYF.